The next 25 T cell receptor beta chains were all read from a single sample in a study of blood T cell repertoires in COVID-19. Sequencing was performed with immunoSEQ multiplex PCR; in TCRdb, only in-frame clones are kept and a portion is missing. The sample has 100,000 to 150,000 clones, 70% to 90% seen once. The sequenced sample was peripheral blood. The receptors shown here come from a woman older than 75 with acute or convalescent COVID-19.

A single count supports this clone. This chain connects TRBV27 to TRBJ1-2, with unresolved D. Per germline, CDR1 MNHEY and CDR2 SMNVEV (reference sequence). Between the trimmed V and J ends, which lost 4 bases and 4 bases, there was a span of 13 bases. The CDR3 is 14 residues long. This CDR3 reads CASSSADTLYGYTF. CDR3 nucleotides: TGTGCCAGCAGTTCCGCGGATACCCTCTATGGCTACACCTTC.

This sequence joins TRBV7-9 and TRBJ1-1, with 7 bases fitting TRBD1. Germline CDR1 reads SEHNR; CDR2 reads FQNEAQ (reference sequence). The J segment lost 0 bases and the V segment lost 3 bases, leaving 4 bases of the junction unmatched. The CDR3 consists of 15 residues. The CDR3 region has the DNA TGTGCCAGCAGCTTCTTGGACAGGTTGAACACTGAAGCTTTCTTT. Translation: CASSFLDRLNTEAFF.

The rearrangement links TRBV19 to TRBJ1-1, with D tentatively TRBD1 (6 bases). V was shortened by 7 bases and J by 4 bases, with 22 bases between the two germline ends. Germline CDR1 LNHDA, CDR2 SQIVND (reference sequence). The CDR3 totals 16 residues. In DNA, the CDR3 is TGTGCCAGTATCCCGCCGCGGCAGGGAGGGGGCACTGAAGCTTTCTTT. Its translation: CASIPPRQGGGTEAFF.

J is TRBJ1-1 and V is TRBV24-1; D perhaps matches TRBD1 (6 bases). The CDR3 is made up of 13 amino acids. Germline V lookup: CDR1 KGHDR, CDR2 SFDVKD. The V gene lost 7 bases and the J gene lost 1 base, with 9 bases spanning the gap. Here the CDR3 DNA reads TGTGCCACCAGCCTGACAGGGAACACTGAAGCTTTCTTT. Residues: CATSLTGNTEAFF.

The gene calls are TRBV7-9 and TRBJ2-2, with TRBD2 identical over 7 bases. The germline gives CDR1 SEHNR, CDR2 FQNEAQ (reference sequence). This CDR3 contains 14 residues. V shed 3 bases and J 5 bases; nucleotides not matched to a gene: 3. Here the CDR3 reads CASSFGGETGELFF. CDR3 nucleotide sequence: TGTGCCAGCAGCTTTGGGGGGGAGACCGGGGAGCTGTTTTTT. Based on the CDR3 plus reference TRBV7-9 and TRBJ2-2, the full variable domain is DTGVSQNPRHKITKRGQNVTFRCDPISEHNRLYWYRQTLGQGPEFLTYFQNEAQLEKSRLLSDRFSAERPKGSFSTLEIQRTEQGDSAMYLCASSFGGETGELFFGEGSRLTVL.

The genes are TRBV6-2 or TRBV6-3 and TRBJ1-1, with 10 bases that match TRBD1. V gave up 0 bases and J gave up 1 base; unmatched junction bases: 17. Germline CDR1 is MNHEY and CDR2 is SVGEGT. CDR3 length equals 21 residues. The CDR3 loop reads CASSYSRQGAPQPARNTEAFF. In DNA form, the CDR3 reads TGTGCCAGCAGTTACTCGAGACAGGGGGCCCCCCAACCGGCGAGGAACACTGAAGCTTTCTTT.

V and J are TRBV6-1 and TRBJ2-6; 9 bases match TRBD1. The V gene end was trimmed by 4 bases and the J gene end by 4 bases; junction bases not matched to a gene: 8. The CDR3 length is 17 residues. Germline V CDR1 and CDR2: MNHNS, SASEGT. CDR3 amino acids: CASSGRDRAGGANVLTF. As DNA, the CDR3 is TGTGCCAGCAGTGGTCGGGACAGGGCAGGCGGGGCCAACGTCCTGACTTTC.

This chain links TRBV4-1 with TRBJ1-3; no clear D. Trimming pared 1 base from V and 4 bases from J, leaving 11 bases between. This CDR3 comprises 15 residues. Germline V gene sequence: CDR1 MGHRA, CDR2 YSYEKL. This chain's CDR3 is CASSQGRLAGNTIYF. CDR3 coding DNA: TGCGCCAGCAGCCAAGGGAGGTTGGCGGGAAACACCATATATTTT.

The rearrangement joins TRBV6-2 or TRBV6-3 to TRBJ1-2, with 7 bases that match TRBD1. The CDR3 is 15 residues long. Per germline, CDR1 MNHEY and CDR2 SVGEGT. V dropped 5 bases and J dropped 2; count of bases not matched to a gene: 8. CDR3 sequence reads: CASSSRDSVNYGYTF. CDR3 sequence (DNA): TGTGCCAGCAGTAGCCGGGACAGCGTAAACTATGGCTACACCTTC.

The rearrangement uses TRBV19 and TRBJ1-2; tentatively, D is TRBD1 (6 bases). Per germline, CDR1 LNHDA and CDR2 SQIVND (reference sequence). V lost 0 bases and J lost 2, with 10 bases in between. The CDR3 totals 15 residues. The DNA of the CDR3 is TGTGCCAGTAGTATAGAGGGCAGGGGCAACTATGGCTACACCTTC. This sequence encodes CASSIEGRGNYGYTF.

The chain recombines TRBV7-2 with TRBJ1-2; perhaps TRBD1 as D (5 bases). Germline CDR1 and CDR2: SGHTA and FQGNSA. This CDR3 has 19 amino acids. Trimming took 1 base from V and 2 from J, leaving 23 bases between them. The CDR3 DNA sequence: TGTGCCAGCAGCTTAGGTTTGGCGCGACAGTATAACGTGAACTATGGCTACACCTTC. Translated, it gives CASSLGLARQYNVNYGYTF.

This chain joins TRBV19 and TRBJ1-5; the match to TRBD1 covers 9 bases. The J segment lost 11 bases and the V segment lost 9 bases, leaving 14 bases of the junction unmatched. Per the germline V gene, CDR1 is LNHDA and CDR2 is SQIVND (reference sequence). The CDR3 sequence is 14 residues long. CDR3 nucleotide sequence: TGTGCCAGGGACCGGGACAGGGTCCTTGTTACCCAGCATTTT. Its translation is CARDRDRVLVTQHF.

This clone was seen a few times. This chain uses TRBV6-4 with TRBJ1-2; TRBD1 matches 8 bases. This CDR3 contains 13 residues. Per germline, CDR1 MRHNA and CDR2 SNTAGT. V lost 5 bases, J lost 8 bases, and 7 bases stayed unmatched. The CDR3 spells CASSPRTGSGYTF. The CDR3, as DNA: TGTGCCAGCAGTCCTAGGACAGGGAGCGGCTACACCTTC.

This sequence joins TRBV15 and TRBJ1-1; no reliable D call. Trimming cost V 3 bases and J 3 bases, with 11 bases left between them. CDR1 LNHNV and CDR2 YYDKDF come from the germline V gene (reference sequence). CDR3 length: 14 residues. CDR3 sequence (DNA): TGTGCCACCAGCAGCGTACGGGTGGACACTGAAGCTTTCTTT. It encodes CATSSVRVDTEAFF.

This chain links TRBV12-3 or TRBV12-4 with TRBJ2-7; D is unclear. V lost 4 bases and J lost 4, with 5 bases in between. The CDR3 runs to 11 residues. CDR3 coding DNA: TGTGCCAGCAGTTCCCCGTACGAGCAGTACTTC. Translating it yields CASSSPYEQYF.

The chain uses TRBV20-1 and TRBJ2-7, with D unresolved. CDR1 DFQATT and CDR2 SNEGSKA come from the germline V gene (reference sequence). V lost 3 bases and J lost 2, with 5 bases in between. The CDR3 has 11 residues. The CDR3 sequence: CSASFAYEQYF. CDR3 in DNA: TGCAGTGCTAGTTTCGCCTACGAGCAGTACTTC.

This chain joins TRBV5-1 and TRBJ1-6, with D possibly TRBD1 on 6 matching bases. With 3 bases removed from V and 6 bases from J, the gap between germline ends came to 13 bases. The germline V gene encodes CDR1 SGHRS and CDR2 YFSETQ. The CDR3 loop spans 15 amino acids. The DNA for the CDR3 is TGCGCCAGCAGCTCCAGGACAGACACTAATTCACCCCTCCACTTT. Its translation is CASSSRTDTNSPLHF. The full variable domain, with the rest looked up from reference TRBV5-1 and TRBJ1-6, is KAGVTQTPRYLIKTRGQQVTLSCSPISGHRSVSWYQQTPGQGLQFLFEYFSETQRNKGNFPGRFSGRQFSNSRSEMNVSTLELGDSALYLCASSSRTDTNSPLHFGNGTRLTVT.

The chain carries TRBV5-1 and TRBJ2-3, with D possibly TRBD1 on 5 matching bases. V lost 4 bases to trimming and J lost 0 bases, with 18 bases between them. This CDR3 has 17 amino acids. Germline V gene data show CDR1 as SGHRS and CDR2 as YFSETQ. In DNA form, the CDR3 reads TGCGCCAGCAGCCCGGAGACAGATTTTACTAGCACAGATACGCAGTATTTT. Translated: CASSPETDFTSTDTQYF.

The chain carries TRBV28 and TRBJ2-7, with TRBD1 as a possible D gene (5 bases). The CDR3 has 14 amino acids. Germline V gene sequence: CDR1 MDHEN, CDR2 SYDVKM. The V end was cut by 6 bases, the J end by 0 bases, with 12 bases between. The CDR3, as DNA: TGTGCCAGCAGGATACAGGCTAGCTCCTACGAGCAGTACTTC. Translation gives CASRIQASSYEQYF.

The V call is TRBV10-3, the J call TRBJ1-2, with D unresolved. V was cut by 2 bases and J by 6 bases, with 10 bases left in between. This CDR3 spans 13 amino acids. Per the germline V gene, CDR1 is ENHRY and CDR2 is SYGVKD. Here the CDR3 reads CAISEPSQDGYTF. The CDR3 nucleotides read TGTGCCATCAGTGAGCCTTCACAAGATGGCTACACCTTC.

The CDR3 loop reads CASSLSRGQGATGSPLHF. The CDR3 nucleotides are TGTGCCAGCAGTTTATCGAGGGGACAGGGGGCCACCGGATCACCCCTCCACTTT. The rearrangement joins TRBV27 to TRBJ1-6, with 12 nucleotides matching TRBD1. This CDR3 contains 18 residues. Germline trimming cut 0 bases from V and 10 bases from J; bases unmatched to any gene: 10. Germline values: CDR1 MNHEY, CDR2 SMNVEV (reference sequence).

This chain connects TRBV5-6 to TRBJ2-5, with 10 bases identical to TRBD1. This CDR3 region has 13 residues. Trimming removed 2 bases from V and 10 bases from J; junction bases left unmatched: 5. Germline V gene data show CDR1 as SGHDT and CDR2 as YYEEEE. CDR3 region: CASSFGQGVVQYF. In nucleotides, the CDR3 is TGTGCCAGCAGCTTTGGACAGGGGGTCGTCCAGTACTTC.

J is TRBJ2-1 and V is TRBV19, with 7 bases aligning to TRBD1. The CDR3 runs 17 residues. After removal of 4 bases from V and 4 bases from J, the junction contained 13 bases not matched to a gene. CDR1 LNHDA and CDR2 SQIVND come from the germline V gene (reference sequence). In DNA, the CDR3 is TGTGCCAGTAGTAGCCAGGGGGTCCCGCCCATATACAATGAGCAGTTCTTC. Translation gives CASSSQGVPPIYNEQFF.

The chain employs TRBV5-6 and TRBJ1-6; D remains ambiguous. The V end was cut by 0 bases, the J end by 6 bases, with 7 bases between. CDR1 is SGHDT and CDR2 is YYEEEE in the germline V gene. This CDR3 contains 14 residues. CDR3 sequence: CASSLDSFNSPLHF. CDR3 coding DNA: TGTGCCAGCAGCTTGGACAGCTTTAATTCACCCCTCCACTTT.

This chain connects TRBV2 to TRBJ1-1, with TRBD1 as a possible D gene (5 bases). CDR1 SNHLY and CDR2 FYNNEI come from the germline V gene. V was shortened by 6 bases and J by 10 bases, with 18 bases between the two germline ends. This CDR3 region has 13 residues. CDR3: CASRSAGPLSAFF. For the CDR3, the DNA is TGTGCCAGCAGGTCTGCGGGACCCCTGTCAGCTTTCTTT.